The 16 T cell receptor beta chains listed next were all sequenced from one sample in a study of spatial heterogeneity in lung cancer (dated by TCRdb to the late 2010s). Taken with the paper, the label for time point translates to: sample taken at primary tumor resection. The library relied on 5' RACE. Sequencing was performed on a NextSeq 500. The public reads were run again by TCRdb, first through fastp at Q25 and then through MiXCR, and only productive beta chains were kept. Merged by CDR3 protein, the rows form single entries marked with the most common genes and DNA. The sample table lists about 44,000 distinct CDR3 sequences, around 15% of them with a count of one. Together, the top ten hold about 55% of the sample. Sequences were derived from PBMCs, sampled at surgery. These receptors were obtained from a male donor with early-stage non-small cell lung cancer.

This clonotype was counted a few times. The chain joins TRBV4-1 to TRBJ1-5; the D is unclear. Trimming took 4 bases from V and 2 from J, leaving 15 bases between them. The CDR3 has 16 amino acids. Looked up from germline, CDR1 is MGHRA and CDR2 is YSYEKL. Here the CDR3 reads CASSRTTVAGNQPQHF. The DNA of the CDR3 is TGCGCCAGCAGCCGGACGACTGTGGCGGGCAATCAGCCCCAGCATTTT.

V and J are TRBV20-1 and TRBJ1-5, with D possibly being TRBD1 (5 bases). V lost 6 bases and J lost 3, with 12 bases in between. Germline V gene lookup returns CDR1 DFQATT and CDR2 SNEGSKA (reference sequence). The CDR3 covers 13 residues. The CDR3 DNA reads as TGCAGTGCAATTCCGGGACTCAATCAGCCCCAGCATTTT. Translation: CSAIPGLNQPQHF.

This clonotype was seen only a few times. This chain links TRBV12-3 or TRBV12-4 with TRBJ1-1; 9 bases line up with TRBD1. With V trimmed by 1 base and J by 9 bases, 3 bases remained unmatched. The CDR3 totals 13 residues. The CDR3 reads CASSLGGTGKAFF. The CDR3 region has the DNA TGTGCCAGCAGTTTAGGTGGGACAGGGAAAGCTTTCTTT.

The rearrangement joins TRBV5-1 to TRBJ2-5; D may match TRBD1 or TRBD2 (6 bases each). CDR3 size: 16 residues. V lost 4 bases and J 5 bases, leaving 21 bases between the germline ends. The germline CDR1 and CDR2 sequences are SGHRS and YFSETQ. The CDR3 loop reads CASSTRQQGLGETQYF. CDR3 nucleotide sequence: TGCGCCAGCAGCACCAGACAACAGGGACTTGGGGAGACCCAGTACTTC.

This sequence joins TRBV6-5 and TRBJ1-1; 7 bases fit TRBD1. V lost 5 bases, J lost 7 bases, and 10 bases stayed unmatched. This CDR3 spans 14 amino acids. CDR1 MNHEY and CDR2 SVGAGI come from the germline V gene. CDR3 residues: CASSKRGGTVEAFF. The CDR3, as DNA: TGTGCCAGCAGTAAACGCGGGGGGACAGTTGAAGCTTTCTTT.

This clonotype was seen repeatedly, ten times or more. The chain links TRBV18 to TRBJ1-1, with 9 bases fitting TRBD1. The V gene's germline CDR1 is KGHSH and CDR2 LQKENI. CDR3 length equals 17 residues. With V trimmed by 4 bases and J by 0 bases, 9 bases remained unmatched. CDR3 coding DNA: TGTGCCAGCTCACAGGGACAGGGTGGACGTATGAACACTGAAGCTTTCTTT. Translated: CASSQGQGGRMNTEAFF.

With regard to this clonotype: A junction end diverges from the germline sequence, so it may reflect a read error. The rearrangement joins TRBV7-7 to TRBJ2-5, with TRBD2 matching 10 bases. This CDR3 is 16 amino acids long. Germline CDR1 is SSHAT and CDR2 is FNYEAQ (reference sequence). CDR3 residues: CASSPHRASGSETQYF. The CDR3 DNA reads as TGTGCTAGCAGCCCACACCGGGCTAGCGGGAGTGAGACCCAGTACTTC.

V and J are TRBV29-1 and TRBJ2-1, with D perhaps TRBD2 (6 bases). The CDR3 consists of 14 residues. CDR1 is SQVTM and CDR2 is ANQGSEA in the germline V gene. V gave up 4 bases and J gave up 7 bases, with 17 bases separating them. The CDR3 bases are TGCAGCGTTGTGAGCGGGTTTAGTGGGAATGAGCAGTTCTTC. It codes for CSVVSGFSGNEQFF.

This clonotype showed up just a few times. Written as DNA, the CDR3 is TGTGCCAGCAGCAACCAGTGGAACACTGAAGCTTTCTTT. Translated, it gives CASSNQWNTEAFF. J is TRBJ1-1 and V is TRBV11-3; no firm D call. This CDR3 spans 13 amino acids. V lost 5 bases and J 1 base, leaving 8 bases between the germline ends. Germline V lookup: CDR1 SGHNT, CDR2 YENEEA.

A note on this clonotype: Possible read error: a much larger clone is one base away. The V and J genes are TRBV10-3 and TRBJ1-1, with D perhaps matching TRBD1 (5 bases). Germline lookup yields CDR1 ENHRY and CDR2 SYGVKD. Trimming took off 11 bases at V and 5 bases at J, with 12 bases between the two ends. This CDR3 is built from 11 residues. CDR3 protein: CAVGRETEAFF. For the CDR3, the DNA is TGTGCCGTCGGCAGGGAAACTGAAGCTTTCTTT.

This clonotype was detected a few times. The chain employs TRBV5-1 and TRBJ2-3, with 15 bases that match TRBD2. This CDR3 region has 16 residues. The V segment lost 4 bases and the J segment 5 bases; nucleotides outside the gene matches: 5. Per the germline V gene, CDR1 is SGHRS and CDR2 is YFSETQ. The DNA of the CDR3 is TGCGCCAGCAGCCCGGGACTAGCGGGAGGTGTAGATACGCAGTATTTT. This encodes CASSPGLAGGVDTQYF.

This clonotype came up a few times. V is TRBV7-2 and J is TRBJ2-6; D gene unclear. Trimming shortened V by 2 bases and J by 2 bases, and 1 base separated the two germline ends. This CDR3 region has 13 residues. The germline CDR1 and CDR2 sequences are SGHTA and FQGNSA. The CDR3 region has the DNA TGTGCCAGCAGCTTAACTGGGGCCAACGTCCTGACTTTC. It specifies CASSLTGANVLTF.

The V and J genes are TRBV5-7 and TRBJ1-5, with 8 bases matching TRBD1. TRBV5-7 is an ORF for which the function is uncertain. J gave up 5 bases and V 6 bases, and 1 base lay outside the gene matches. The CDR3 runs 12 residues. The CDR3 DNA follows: TGTGCCAGCAAGGACAGGGATCAGCCCCAGCATTTT. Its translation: CASKDRDQPQHF.

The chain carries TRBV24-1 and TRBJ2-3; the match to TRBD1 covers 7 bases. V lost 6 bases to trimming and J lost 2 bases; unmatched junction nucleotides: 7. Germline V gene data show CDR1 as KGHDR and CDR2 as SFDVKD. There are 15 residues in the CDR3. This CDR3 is CATSPDRVDTDTQYF. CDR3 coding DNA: TGTGCCACCAGTCCCGACAGGGTCGACACAGATACGCAGTATTTT.

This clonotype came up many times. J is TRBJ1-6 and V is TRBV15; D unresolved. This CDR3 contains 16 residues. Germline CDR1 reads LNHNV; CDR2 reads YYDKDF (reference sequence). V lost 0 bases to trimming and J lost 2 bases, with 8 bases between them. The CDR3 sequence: CATSRDITAYNSPLHF. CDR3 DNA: TGTGCCACCAGCAGAGATATAACAGCCTATAATTCACCCCTCCACTTT.

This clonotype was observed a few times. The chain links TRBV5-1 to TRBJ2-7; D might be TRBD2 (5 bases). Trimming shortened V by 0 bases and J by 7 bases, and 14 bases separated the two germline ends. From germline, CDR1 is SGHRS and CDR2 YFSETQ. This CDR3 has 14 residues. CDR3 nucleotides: TGCGCCAGCAGCTTGGAACCACAACCGGGGGAGCAGTACTTC. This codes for CASSLEPQPGEQYF.